The entry below gives a single T cell receptor beta chain sequence along with its context. The source of the sample is a study of blood T cell repertoires in COVID-19. The repertoire was sequenced with immunoSEQ multiplex PCR; TCRdb's copy has only in-frame clones and lacks some. The top ten hold 1.9% of the sample, which has more than 85,000 clones, roughly 92% seen once. Germline assignment: CDR1 GTSNPN and CDR2 SVGIG (reference sequence). With 2 bases clipped from V and 3 bases from J, the junction kept 7 bases outside the gene matches. CDR3 length: 15 residues. The Seattle patients joined while their infection was active and were tracked longitudinally afterward.

The chain uses TRBV30 and TRBJ2-1, with 7 bases fitting TRBD1. Sequenced material: peripheral blood. The receptor was isolated from a woman in her fifties or sixties with COVID-19, enrolled during active disease. The CDR3 sequence: CAWSTGAGFYNEQFF. The CDR3 nucleotides are TGTGCCTGGAGTACAGGGGCAGGGTTCTACAATGAGCAGTTCTTC.